The next 18 T cell receptor beta chains were all read from a single sample in a study of CD8+ T cells in alopecia areata. After isolation, RNA underwent reverse transcription to generate cDNA as the sequencing template. The protocol was immunoSEQ multiplex PCR, while the TCRdb copy is restricted to in-frame clones and leaves out a portion. Found here are over 200,000 clones, 50% to 60% of them singletons; the top ten hold more than 0.4%. The sequencing here drew on CD4+ T cells sorted from blood, taken at week 0. These receptors were taken from a human donor with alopecia areata.

The J gene is TRBJ2-3, the V gene TRBV18; the D gene is possibly TRBD1 (6 bases). The CDR3 covers 15 residues. Between the trimmed V and J ends, which lost 0 bases and 6 bases, there was a span of 13 bases. Germline CDR1 is KGHSH and CDR2 is LQKENI. As DNA, the CDR3 is TGTGCCAGCTCACCACCGGCAGGGGCTGGTGATACGCAGTATTTT. Its translation: CASSPPAGAGDTQYF.

The genes are TRBV5-6 and TRBJ2-6; D is unresolved. The germline V gene encodes CDR1 SGHDT and CDR2 YYEEEE. This CDR3 comprises 17 residues. V lost 0 bases, J lost 2 bases, and 12 bases lay in between. The CDR3, as DNA: TGTGCCAGCAGCTTGGGGTCGCGGTTGACTGGGGCCAACGTCCTGACTTTC. Translated: CASSLGSRLTGANVLTF.

V gene TRBV18 combines with J gene TRBJ1-1, with 7 bases aligning to TRBD1. The CDR3 loop spans 15 amino acids. CDR1 and CDR2 from the germline V gene are KGHSH and LQKENI. With 3 bases clipped from V and 0 bases from J, the junction kept 4 bases outside the gene matches. CDR3 amino acids: CASSPVTGLNTEAFF. The DNA for the CDR3 is TGTGCCAGCTCACCCGTGACAGGGCTGAACACTGAAGCTTTCTTT.

The V gene is TRBV11-2, the J gene TRBJ2-5; D not resolved. The CDR3 sequence is 13 residues long. V lost 4 bases and J lost 4, with 10 bases in between. Per germline, CDR1 SGHAT and CDR2 FQNNGV. In nucleotides, the CDR3 is TGTGCCAGCAGCTACTTTAGGTCAGAGACCCAGTACTTC. This codes for CASSYFRSETQYF.

The J gene is TRBJ1-5, the V gene TRBV28; D possibly corresponds to TRBD1 (6 bases). V lost 5 bases, J lost 5 bases, and 16 bases lay in between. Germline V gives CDR1 MDHEN, CDR2 SYDVKM. CDR3 length: 15 residues. The chain's CDR3 is CASSPTGPRDQPQHF. DNA of the CDR3: TGTGCCAGCAGTCCGACAGGCCCGAGGGATCAGCCCCAGCATTTT.

This chain joins TRBV30 and TRBJ2-5; a weak D match, TRBD1 (5 bases). CDR3 size: 12 residues. Trimming removed 6 bases at V and 3 bases at J, with 11 bases between. Germline V CDR1 and CDR2: GTSNPN, SVGIG (reference sequence). As DNA, the CDR3 is TGTGCCTGTGCAAGGGGCGAAGAGACCCAGTACTTC. Protein: CACARGEETQYF.

Points on this clone: The sample contains more than one DNA sequence encoding this CDR3. The J gene is TRBJ1-1, the V gene TRBV7-9; 7 nucleotides align to TRBD1. Germline CDR1 and CDR2: SEHNR and FQNEAQ (reference sequence). The CDR3 has 15 amino acids. J lost 3 bases, V lost 0 bases, and 4 bases had no gene match. CDR3 sequence (DNA): TGTGCCAGCAGCTTAGCGGGTCAGGGGGACACTGAAGCTTTCTTT. This codes for CASSLAGQGDTEAFF.

The genes are TRBV9 and TRBJ2-1, with 9 bases matching TRBD2. The CDR3 sequence is 15 residues long. CDR1 SGDLS and CDR2 YYNGEE come from the germline V gene. V lost 0 bases, J lost 7 bases, and 5 bases stayed unmatched. CDR3 in DNA: TGTGCCAGCAGCGTAGATCCTAGCGGGGAAAATGAGCAGTTCTTC. This encodes CASSVDPSGENEQFF.

The CDR3 loop reads CASSPRTGSTEAFF. CDR3 DNA: TGTGCCAGCAGCCCGCGGACAGGGAGTACTGAAGCTTTCTTT. The chain couples TRBV9 to TRBJ1-1; the match to TRBD1 covers 8 bases. This CDR3 contains 14 residues. Per germline, CDR1 SGDLS and CDR2 YYNGEE. V shed 4 bases and J 5 bases; nucleotides not matched to a gene: 7.

The chain links TRBV6-5 to TRBJ2-5, with D unclear. Germline-derived CDR1 and CDR2 are MNHEY and SVGAGI. V was trimmed by 6 bases and J by 1 base, leaving 12 bases between them. The CDR3 spans 14 residues. The CDR3 protein is CASSQDARQETQYF. The CDR3 DNA reads TGTGCCAGCAGCCAGGACGCCCGCCAAGAGACCCAGTACTTC.

V gene TRBV6-5 combines with J gene TRBJ2-1; 7 bases match TRBD1. V dropped 7 bases and J dropped 7; count of bases not matched to a gene: 10. The CDR3 extends over 14 amino acids. The V gene's germline CDR1 is MNHEY and CDR2 SVGAGI. The CDR3 DNA reads as TGTGCCAGCACCATAGCAGGGGGTCGGAATGAGCAGTTCTTC. This sequence encodes CASTIAGGRNEQFF.

This clone was observed a single time. This chain connects TRBV30 to TRBJ1-5; 8 bases line up with TRBD1. V was clipped by 1 base and J by 6 bases; unmatched bases: 5. This CDR3 spans 14 amino acids. The germline gives CDR1 GTSNPN, CDR2 SVGIG (reference sequence). CDR3: CAWSGGQGGQPQHF. The CDR3 DNA reads TGTGCCTGGAGTGGTGGACAGGGAGGTCAGCCCCAGCATTTT.

The rearrangement uses TRBV6-1 and TRBJ1-5; possibly TRBD1 for D (5 bases). V lost 7 bases to trimming and J lost 6 bases, with 19 bases between them. This CDR3 contains 15 residues. Germline loops: CDR1 MNHNS, CDR2 SASEGT. The chain's CDR3 is CASKPPGSEGQPQHF. The CDR3 nucleotides read TGTGCCAGCAAACCACCAGGGTCGGAGGGTCAGCCCCAGCATTTT.

The V and J genes are TRBV5-1 and TRBJ2-1; 8 positions match TRBD2. V was clipped by 4 bases and J by 13 bases; unmatched bases: 7. CDR3 length: 12 residues. The V gene's germline CDR1 is SGHRS and CDR2 YFSETQ. In DNA, the CDR3 is TGCGCCAGCAGCCCCGGGACTAGAGTACAGTTCTTC. It is translated as CASSPGTRVQFF.

V and J are TRBV7-9 and TRBJ2-1; TRBD2 matches at 16 bases. The junction had 10 bases not matched to a gene; V was cut back by 3 bases and J by 8 bases. The CDR3 runs to 18 residues. Germline values: CDR1 SEHNR, CDR2 FQNEAQ (reference sequence). CDR3 sequence reads: CASSFLGTSGGAADEQFF. The CDR3, as DNA: TGTGCCAGCAGCTTTCTTGGGACTAGCGGGGGGGCCGCCGATGAGCAGTTCTTC.

The gene calls are TRBV7-9 and TRBJ1-1; D possibly corresponds to TRBD1 (6 bases). There are 14 residues in the CDR3. Germline CDR1 reads SEHNR; CDR2 reads FQNEAQ (reference sequence). The germline V and J ends were trimmed by 5 bases and 0 bases, with 10 bases remaining between them. The CDR3 nucleotides read TGTGCCAGCAGCGCCGGGACAATGAACACTGAAGCTTTCTTT. Amino acid sequence: CASSAGTMNTEAFF.

CDR3 bases: TGCGCCAGCAGCTTGACTAGCGGGAGAATGTACGAGCAGTACTTC. Protein product: CASSLTSGRMYEQYF. The V and J genes are TRBV5-1 and TRBJ2-7; 11 positions match TRBD2. Germline CDR1 and CDR2: SGHRS and YFSETQ. The ends lost 1 base at V and 4 bases at J; junction bases unmatched: 4. The CDR3 sequence is 15 residues long.

About this clone: One junction end does not reproduce the germline sequence, and a read error may be involved. V is TRBV6-1 and J is TRBJ1-2; D is possibly TRBD1 (5 bases). This CDR3 is 11 amino acids long. CDR1 MNHNS and CDR2 SASEGT come from the germline V gene. The CDR3 region is CASSEGKGRYF. In DNA form, the CDR3 reads TGTGCCAGCAGTGAAGGCAAGGGACGATACTTC.